Described below is a single T cell receptor (beta chain) sequence and its context. Time point specified: healthy volunteer bleed at 6 weeks. The total RNA was obtained from whole blood that was not fractionated. This entry belongs to a study of human T cells and chemical hapten exposure. The germline CDR1 and CDR2 sequences are MNHEY and SMNVEV (reference sequence). V was cut by 1 base and J by 4 bases, with 9 bases left in between. The CDR3 has 14 residues. TCRdb itself ran the RACE reads through MiXCR, one entry per CDR3 protein. The data show tens of thousands of distinct CDR3 sequences, 8.6% seen once.

V is TRBV27 and J is TRBJ2-3, with no clear D. Sequencing was carried out using whole blood. This sequence originates from a male donor in good health. Some clones in this sample may be carry-over from other donors' samples. CDR3 coding DNA: TGTGCCAGCAGTTTATGGTTCACCGCAGATACGCAGTATTTT. Translated, it gives CASSLWFTADTQYF.